This is a list of T cell receptor beta chains from one sample in a study of T cell responses to AZD1222 COVID-19 vaccine. Generated by immunoSEQ multiplex PCR, the TCRdb table keeps only in-frame clones and is missing some. This table holds about 150,000 clones, 80% to 90% found once. The input for sequencing was peripheral blood, taken on day 0 of AZD1222 vaccination. The receptors were gathered from an adult in good health. Each CDR3 is given with its conserved first and last residue. D genes are given only for firm matches. A clone size is listed for some rows: how often the clone was seen (once, few, many), or a class if it is expanded.

v_call	clone_size	d_call	cdr3_length	j_call	cdr3_nt	cdr3_aa
TRBV9	NA	TRBD1	15	TRBJ2-2	TGTGCCAGCAGCCCACGTCAGGGGGACACCGGGGAGCTGTTTTTT	CASSPRQGDTGELFF
TRBV12-3/TRBV12-4	NA	NA	13	TRBJ1-6	TGTGCCAGCAGTTCGGGAAGGACTTCACCCCTCCACTTT	CASSSGRTSPLHF
TRBV7-6	NA	NA	13	TRBJ2-7	TGTGCCAGCAGCTTAGCGTGGGGCTACGAGCAGTACTTC	CASSLAWGYEQYF
TRBV3-1/TRBV3-2	NA	TRBD2	17	TRBJ2-7	TGTGCCAGCAGCCAAGATTTTGGACTAGCGGGCACCTACGAGCAGTACTTC	CASSQDFGLAGTYEQYF
TRBV19	NA	NA	16	TRBJ1-5	TGTGCCAGTAGTCCCGGACAGCTTTTTAGCAATCAGCCCCAGCATTTT	CASSPGQLFSNQPQHF
TRBV15	NA	TRBD1	17	TRBJ2-5	TGTGCCACCAGCAGGGGGGACAGCCTAGCACTTGGAGAGACCCAGTACTTC	CATSRGDSLALGETQYF
TRBV7-8	NA	NA	14	TRBJ2-4	TGTGCCAGCAGCCCAGAAATAGCCAAAAACATTCAGTACTTC	CASSPEIAKNIQYF
TRBV6-2/TRBV6-3	NA	TRBD2	15	TRBJ2-5	TGTGCCAGCAGTAACCTAGCGGGAGGAAGGGAGACCCAGTACTTC	CASSNLAGGRETQYF
TRBV25-1	NA	NA	15	TRBJ2-5	TGTGCCAGCAGTGACGCAAGGGTGCCACAAGAGACCCAGTACTTC	CASSDARVPQETQYF
TRBV19	NA	TRBD1	15	TRBJ1-4	TGTGCCAGTAGCAATTTCCGAGACAGGGACGAAAAACTGTTTTTT	CASSNFRDRDEKLFF
TRBV14	NA	NA	17	TRBJ1-6	TGTGCCAGCAGCCCCGGACCCCCACGTTACTATAATTCACCCCTCCACTTT	CASSPGPPRYYNSPLHF
TRBV2	NA	NA	13	TRBJ2-2	TGTGCCAGCAGTGAAACAGGGTACGGGGAGCTGTTTTTT	CASSETGYGELFF
TRBV21-1	NA	NA	15	TRBJ1-5	TGTGCCAGCAGCAAGAGGGTGTTCAGCAATCAGCCCCAGCATTTT	CASSKRVFSNQPQHF
TRBV18	NA	TRBD2	16	TRBJ2-3	TGTGCCAGCTTACCACAGTTAGCGGGTGGCACAGATACGCAGTATTTT	CASLPQLAGGTDTQYF
TRBV30	NA	NA	14	TRBJ1-1	TGTGCCTGGAGTGTAAACGGACCGAACACTGAAGCTTTCTTT	CAWSVNGPNTEAFF
TRBV2	NA	NA	13	TRBJ2-2	TGTGCCAGCAGTGGTCGATCAACCGGGGAGCTGTTTTTT	CASSGRSTGELFF
TRBV4-1	few	TRBD1	16	TRBJ1-1	TGCGCCAGCAGCCTTACCCCCGGGACAGGGAACACTGAAGCTTTCTTT	CASSLTPGTGNTEAFF
TRBV6-5	NA	NA	15	TRBJ2-2	TGTGCCAGCAGTTACAAGCGGTTGAGCACCGGGGAGCTGTTTTTT	CASSYKRLSTGELFF
TRBV11-2	NA	NA	15	TRBJ1-1	TGTGCCAGCGCCTCCGTCGTTCGGATGAACACTGAAGCTTTCTTT	CASASVVRMNTEAFF
TRBV19	NA	NA	16	TRBJ2-7	TGTGCCAGTAGTATCTTCCCGACACCGTCCTACTACGAGCAGTACTTC	CASSIFPTPSYYEQYF
TRBV10-3	NA	TRBD1	17	TRBJ1-1	TGTGCCATCAGTGCCATAGGGGGCAGCGGAGGGAACACTGAAGCTTTCTTT	CAISAIGGSGGNTEAFF
TRBV20-1	NA	NA	15	TRBJ1-5	TGCAGTGCTAGTGCCCCAGGGTATAGCAATCAGCCCCAGCATTTT	CSASAPGYSNQPQHF
TRBV27	NA	NA	13	TRBJ1-5	TGTGCCAGCAGCCACACTCTCAATCAGCCCCAGCATTTT	CASSHTLNQPQHF
TRBV23-1	NA	NA	14	TRBJ2-4	TGCGCCAACCGAAGACCAGCTTCGGGAAACATTCAGTACTTC	CANRRPASGNIQYF
TRBV29-1	NA	TRBD2	17	TRBJ2-1	TGCAGCTTCGGAGGGACTAGCGGGAGGAACTCCTACAATGAGCAGTTCTTC	CSFGGTSGRNSYNEQFF
TRBV5-1	NA	NA	14	TRBJ1-3	TGCGCCAGCAGCTTGGACCTTGGGGGGAACACCATATATTTT	CASSLDLGGNTIYF
TRBV29-1	NA	NA	13	TRBJ2-2	TGCAGCGTTGTCCCCGGGGGAGCGGGGGAGCTGTTTTTT	CSVVPGGAGELFF
TRBV6-4	NA	NA	15	TRBJ2-1	TGTGCCAGCAGTGACCCGGCCAGGCGGGGCAATGAGCAGTTCTTC	CASSDPARRGNEQFF
TRBV7-9	NA	NA	12	TRBJ1-4	TGTGCCAGCAGTTACGGACATCGTGAACTGTTTTTT	CASSYGHRELFF
TRBV3-1/TRBV3-2	NA	NA	14	TRBJ1-1	TGTGCCAGCAGCCAACTGGGGTCGAACACTGAAGCTTTCTTT	CASSQLGSNTEAFF
TRBV19	NA	NA	13	TRBJ1-1	TGTGCCAGTAGTATAGAGGTGAACACTGAAGCTTTCTTT	CASSIEVNTEAFF
TRBV2	NA	NA	13	TRBJ1-2	TGTGCCAGCAGCGACAGCGGATTCTATGGCTACACCTTC	CASSDSGFYGYTF
TRBV13	few	NA	13	TRBJ1-2	TGTGCCAGCAGCTTAGGGGCGGGGGTAGGCTACACCTTC	CASSLGAGVGYTF
TRBV30	NA	NA	12	TRBJ1-1	TGTGCCTGGGGACTGATGAACACTGAAGCTTTCTTT	CAWGLMNTEAFF
TRBV4-1	NA	NA	14	TRBJ2-1	TGCGCCAGCGAGGGCGTGGGGGCATTCAGGGAGCAGTTCTTC	CASEGVGAFREQFF
TRBV19	NA	TRBD1	13	TRBJ1-1	TGTGCCAGTAGTATAAGGGACAGGGCTGAAGCTTTCTTT	CASSIRDRAEAFF